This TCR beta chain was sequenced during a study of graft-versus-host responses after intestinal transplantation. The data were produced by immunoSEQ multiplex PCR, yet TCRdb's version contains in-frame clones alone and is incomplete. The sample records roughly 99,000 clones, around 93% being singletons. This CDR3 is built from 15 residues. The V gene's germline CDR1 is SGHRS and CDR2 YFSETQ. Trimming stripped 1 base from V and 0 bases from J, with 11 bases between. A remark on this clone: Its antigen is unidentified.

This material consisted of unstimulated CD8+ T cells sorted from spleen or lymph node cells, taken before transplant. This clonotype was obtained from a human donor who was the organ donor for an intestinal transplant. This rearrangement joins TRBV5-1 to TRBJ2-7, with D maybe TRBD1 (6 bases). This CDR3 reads CASSLFYRDSYEQYF. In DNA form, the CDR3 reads TGCGCCAGCAGCTTGTTTTACAGGGACTCCTACGAGCAGTACTTC.